A single T cell receptor beta chain is shown here with its context. This clonotype occurred many times. Its binding antigen is unknown. The input lacks base qualities; no much larger clone sits a single base away. The listed sequencing device is Illumina HiSeq 1500. TCRdb handled the public reads itself, with Q25 trimming in fastp and clone calling in MiXCR, and kept productive beta chains. For every CDR3 protein sequence, its rows merge into one entry that carries the most common genes and DNA. The sample yields more than 140,000 distinct CDR3 sequences; under 8% were counted once. The biggest ten clones account for over 15% of the sample. This entry belongs to a study of T cell repertoires in cytomegalovirus infection (dated by TCRdb to between 2018 and 2021). As for the study more broadly: Because public TCR beta signatures pointed to carriage of CMV infection together with the matching HLA type, the HLA type of each donor mattered for the analysis.

The study at large found these results: The ex vivo response was dominated by HLA-C-restricted CMV-specific TCR beta clonotypes, which also provided the single most frequent clonotype in two of eight donors. In both this cohort and an independent roughly 350-donor cohort, the cumulative frequency of public TCR beta family members distinguished carriers of CMV infection plus the relevant HLA type.

After removal of 6 bases from V and 5 bases from J, the junction retains 7 bases not matched to a gene. From the cysteine up to the phenylalanine, the CDR3 has a length of 15 residues. The kept DNA is CDR3 alone, 45 bases in frame from the first base. CDR1 MNHEY and CDR2 SVGAGI were looked up in the germline V gene. This chain is built from TRBV6-5 and TRBJ1-5, and 10 junctional nucleotides match TRBD1. Material for sequencing was PBMCs. The clonotype was recovered from a human donor in good health (CMV status not recorded). Some clones in this sample may be carry-over from other donors' samples. The sequenced DNA: TGTGCCAGCAGGGCCGGGACAGGGGAAGATCAGCCCCAGCATTTT. It codes for CASRAGTGEDQPQHF.